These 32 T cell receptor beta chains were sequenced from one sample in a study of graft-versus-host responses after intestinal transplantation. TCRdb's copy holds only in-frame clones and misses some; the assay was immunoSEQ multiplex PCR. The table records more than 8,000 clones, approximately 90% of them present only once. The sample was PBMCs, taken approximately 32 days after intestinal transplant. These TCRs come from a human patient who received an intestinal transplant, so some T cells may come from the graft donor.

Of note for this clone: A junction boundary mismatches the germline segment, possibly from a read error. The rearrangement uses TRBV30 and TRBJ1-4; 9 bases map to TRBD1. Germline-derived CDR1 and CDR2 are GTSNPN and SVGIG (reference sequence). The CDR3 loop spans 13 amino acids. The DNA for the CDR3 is TGTGCCAGGGACAGGGATAAGGAAACGGAAACTGTTTTT. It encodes CARDRDKETETVF.

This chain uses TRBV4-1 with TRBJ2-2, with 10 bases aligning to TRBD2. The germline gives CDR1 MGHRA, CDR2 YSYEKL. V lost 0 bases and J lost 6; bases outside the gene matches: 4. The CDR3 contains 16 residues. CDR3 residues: CASSQDSLAGAGELFF. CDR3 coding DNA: TGCGCCAGCAGCCAAGATAGCCTAGCGGGGGCCGGGGAGCTGTTTTTT.

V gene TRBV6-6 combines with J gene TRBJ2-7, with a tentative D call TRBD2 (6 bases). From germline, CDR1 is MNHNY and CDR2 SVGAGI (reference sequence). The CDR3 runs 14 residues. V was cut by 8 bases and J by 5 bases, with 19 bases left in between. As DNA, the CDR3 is TGTGCCAGCGGCCAAACTAAAGGAGGGGACGAGCAGTACTTC. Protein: CASGQTKGGDEQYF.

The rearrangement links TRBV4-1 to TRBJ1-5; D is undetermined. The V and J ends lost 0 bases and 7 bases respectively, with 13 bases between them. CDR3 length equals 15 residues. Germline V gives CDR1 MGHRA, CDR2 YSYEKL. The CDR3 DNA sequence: TGCGCCAGCAGCCAAGAAGGTGGAACGTCGCAGCCCCAGCATTTT. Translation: CASSQEGGTSQPQHF.

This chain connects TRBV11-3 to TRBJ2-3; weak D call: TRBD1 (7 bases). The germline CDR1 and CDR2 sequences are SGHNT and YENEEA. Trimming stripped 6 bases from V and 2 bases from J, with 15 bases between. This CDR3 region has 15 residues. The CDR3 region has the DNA TGTGCCAGCAGTCGAGGGGGCGGGGACACAGATACGCAGTATTTT. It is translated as CASSRGGGDTDTQYF.

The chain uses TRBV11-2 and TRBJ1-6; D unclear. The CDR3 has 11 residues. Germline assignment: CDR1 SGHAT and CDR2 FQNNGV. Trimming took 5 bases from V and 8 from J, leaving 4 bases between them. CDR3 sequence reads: CASSGDSPLHF. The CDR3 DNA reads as TGTGCCAGCAGCGGCGATTCACCCCTCCACTTT. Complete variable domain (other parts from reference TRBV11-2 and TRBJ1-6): EAGVAQSPRYKIIEKRQSVAFWCNPISGHATLYWYQQILGQGPKLLIQFQNNGVVDDSQLPKDRFSAERLKGVDSTLKIQPAKLEDSAVYLCASSGDSPLHFGNGTRLTVT.

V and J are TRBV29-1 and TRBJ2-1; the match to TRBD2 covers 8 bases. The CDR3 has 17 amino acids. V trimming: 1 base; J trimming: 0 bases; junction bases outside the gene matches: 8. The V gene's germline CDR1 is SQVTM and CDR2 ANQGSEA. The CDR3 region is CSVEGLAGSSSYNEQFF. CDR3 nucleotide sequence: TGCAGCGTTGAAGGGCTAGCGGGCTCGAGCTCCTACAATGAGCAGTTCTTC.

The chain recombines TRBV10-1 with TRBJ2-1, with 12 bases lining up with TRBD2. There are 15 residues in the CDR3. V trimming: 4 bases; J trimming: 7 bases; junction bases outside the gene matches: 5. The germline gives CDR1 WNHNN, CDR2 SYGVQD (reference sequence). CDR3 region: CASSATGTSGNEQFF. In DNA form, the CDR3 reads TGCGCCAGCAGTGCAACCGGGACTAGCGGGAATGAGCAGTTCTTC.

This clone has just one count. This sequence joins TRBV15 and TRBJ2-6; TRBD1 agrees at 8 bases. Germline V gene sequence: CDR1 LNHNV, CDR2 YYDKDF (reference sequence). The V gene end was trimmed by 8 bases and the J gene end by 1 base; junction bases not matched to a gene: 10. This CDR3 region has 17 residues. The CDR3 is CATDPSGGRSGANVLTF. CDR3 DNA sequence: TGTGCCACCGACCCCTCAGGGGGCCGGTCTGGGGCCAACGTCCTGACTTTC.

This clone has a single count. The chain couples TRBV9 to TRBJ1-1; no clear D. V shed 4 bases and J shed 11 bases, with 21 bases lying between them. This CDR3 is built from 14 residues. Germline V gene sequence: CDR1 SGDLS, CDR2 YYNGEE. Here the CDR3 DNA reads TGTGCCAGCAGCCCCTCTCTCGGTGTCGAGAGGGCTTTCTTT. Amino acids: CASSPSLGVERAFF.

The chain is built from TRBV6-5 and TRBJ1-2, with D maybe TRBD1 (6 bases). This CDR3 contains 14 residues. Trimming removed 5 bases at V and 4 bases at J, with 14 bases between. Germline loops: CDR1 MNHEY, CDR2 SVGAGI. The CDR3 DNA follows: TGTGCCAGCAGTCCCCGGGACAACCCCTATGGCTACACCTTC. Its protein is CASSPRDNPYGYTF.

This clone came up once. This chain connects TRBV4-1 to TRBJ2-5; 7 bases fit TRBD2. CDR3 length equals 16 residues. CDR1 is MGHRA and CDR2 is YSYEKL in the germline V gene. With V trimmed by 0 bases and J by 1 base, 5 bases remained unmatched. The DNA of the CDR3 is TGCGCCAGCAGCCAAGAAGGAGGGACTACCCAAGAGACCCAGTACTTC. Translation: CASSQEGGTTQETQYF.

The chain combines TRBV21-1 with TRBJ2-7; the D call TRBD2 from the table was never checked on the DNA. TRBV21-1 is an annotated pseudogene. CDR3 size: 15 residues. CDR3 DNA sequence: TGTGCCAGCAGCAGGCGGGAAGCGGCTTTGTCCGAGCAGTACTTC. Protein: CASSRREAALSEQYF.

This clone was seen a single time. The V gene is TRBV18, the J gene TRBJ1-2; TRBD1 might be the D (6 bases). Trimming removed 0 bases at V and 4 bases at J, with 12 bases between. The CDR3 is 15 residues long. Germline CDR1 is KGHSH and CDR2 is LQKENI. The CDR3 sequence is CASSPPEGVVYGYTF. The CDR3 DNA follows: TGTGCCAGCTCACCACCCGAGGGGGTAGTCTATGGCTACACCTTC. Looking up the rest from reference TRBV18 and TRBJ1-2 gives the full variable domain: NAGVMQNPRHLVRRRGQEARLRCSPMKGHSHVYWYRQLPEEGLKFMVYLQKENIIDESGMPKERFSAEFPKEGPSILRIQQVVRGDSAAYFCASSPPEGVVYGYTFGSGTRLTVV.

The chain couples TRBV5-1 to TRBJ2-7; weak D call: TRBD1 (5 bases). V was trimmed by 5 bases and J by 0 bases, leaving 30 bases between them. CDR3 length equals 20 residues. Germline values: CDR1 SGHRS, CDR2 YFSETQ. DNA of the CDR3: TGCGCCAGCAGAGCTTGGGGTGGCAGGGCCCTGTACCCAAGCTCCTACGAGCAGTACTTC. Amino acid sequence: CASRAWGGRALYPSSYEQYF.

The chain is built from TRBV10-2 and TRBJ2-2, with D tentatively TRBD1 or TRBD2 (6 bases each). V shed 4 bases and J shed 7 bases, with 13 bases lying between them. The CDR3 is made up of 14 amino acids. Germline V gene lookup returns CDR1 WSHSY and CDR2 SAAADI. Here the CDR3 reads CASSGTGGFGELFF. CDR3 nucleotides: TGCGCCAGCAGTGGGACCGGGGGCTTCGGGGAGCTGTTTTTT.

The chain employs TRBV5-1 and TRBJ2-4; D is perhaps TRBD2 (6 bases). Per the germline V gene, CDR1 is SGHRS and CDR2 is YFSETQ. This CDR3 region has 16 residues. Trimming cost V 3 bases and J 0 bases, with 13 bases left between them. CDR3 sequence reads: CASSYQGGEAKNIQYF. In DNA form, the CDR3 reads TGCGCCAGCAGCTACCAGGGAGGAGAAGCCAAAAACATTCAGTACTTC.

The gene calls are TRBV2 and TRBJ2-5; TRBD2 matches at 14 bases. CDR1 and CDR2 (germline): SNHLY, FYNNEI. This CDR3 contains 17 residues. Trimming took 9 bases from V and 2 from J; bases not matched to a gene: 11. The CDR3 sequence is CARGLAGAERSQETQYF. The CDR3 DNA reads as TGTGCCAGGGGACTAGCGGGGGCTGAACGTAGTCAAGAGACCCAGTACTTC.

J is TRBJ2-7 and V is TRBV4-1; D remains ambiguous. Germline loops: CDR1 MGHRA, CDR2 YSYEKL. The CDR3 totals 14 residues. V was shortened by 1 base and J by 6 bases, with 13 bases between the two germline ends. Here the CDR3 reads CASSQALLTSEQYF. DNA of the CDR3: TGCGCCAGCAGCCAAGCACTCCTGACCTCCGAGCAGTACTTC.

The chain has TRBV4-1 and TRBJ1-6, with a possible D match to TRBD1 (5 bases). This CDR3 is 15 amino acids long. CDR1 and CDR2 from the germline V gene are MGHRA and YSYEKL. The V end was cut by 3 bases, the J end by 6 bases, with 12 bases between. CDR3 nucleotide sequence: TGCGCCAGCAGCCAGTGGGACGGATTTAATTCACCCCTCCACTTT. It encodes CASSQWDGFNSPLHF.

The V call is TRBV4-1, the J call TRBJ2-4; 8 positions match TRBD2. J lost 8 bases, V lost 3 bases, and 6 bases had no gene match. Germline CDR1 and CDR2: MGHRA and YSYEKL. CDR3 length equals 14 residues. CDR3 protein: CASSHLGGADIQYF. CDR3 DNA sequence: TGCGCCAGCAGCCACCTCGGGGGGGCGGACATTCAGTACTTC.

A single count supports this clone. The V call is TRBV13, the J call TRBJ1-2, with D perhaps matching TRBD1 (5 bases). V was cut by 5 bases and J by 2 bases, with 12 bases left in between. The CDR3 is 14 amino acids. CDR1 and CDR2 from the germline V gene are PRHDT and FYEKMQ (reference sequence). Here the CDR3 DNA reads TGTGCCAGCAGCCCACCGGAGGGGAACTATGGCTACACCTTC. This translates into CASSPPEGNYGYTF.

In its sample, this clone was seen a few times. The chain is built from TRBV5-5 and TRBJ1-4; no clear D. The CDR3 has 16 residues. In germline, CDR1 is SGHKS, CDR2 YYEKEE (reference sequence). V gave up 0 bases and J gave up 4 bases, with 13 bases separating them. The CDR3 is CASSLGDPLLNEKLFF. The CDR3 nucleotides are TGTGCCAGCAGCTTGGGAGACCCCCTGCTTAATGAAAAACTGTTTTTT.

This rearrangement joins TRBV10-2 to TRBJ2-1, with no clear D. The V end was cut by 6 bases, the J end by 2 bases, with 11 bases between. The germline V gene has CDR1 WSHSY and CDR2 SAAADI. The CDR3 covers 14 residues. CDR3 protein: CASSEPFTYNEQFF. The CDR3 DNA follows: TGCGCCAGCAGCGAACCTTTTACCTACAATGAGCAGTTCTTC.

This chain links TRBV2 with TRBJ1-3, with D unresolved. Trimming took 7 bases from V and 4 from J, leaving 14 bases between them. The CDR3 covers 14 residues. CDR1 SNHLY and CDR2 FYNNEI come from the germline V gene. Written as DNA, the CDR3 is TGTGCCAGCATGGGCCGCACGGCCGGAAACACCATATATTTT. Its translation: CASMGRTAGNTIYF.

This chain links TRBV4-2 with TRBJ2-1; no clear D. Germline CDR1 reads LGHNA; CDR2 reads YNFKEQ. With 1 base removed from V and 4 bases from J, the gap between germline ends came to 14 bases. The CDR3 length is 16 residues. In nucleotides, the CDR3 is TGTGCCAGCAGCCAAGCGTCAGCTCCCATATACAATGAGCAGTTCTTC. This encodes CASSQASAPIYNEQFF.

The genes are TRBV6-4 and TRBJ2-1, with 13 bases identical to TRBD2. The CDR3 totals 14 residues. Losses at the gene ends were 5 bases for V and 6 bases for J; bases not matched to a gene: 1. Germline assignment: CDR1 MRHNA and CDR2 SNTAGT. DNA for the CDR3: TGTGCCAGCAGTACTAGCGGGGGGGCCAATGAGCAGTTCTTC. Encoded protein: CASSTSGGANEQFF.

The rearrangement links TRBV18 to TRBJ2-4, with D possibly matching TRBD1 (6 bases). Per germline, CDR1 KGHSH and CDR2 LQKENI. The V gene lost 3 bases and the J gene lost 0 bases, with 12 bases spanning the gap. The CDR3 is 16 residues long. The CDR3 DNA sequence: TGTGCCAGCTCACCCGGACAGTGGACAGCCAAAAACATTCAGTACTTC. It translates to CASSPGQWTAKNIQYF. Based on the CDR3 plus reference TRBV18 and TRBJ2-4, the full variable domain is NAGVMQNPRHLVRRRGQEARLRCSPMKGHSHVYWYRQLPEEGLKFMVYLQKENIIDESGMPKERFSAEFPKEGPSILRIQQVVRGDSAAYFCASSPGQWTAKNIQYFGAGTRLSVL.

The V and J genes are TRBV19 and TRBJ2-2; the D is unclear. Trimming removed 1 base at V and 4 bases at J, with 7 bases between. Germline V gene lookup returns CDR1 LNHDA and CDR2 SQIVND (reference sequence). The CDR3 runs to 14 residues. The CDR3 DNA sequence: TGTGCCAGTAGTATAGGGGGAAGCACCGGGGAGCTGTTTTTT. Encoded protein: CASSIGGSTGELFF.

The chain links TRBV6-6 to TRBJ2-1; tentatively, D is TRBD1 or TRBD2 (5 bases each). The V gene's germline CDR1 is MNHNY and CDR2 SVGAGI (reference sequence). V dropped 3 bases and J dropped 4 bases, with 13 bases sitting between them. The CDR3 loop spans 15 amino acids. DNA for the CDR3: TGTGCCAGCAGTTATCAAGGTGGGGGTTACAATGAGCAGTTCTTC. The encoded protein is CASSYQGGGYNEQFF.

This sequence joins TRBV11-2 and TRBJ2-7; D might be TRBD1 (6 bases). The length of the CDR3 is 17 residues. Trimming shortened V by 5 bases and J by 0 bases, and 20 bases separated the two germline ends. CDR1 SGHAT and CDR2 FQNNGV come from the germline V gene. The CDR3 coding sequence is TGTGCCAGCAGCCCCTTCCTACAGGGATCCGTCTCCTACGAGCAGTACTTC. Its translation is CASSPFLQGSVSYEQYF.

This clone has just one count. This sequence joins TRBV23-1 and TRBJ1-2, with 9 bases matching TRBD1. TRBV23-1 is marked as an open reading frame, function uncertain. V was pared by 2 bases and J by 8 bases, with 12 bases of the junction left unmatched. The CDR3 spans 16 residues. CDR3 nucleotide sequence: TGCGCCAGCAGTCAAGGTATTTCACAGGGGGCAAGGGGCTACACCTTC. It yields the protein CASSQGISQGARGYTF.